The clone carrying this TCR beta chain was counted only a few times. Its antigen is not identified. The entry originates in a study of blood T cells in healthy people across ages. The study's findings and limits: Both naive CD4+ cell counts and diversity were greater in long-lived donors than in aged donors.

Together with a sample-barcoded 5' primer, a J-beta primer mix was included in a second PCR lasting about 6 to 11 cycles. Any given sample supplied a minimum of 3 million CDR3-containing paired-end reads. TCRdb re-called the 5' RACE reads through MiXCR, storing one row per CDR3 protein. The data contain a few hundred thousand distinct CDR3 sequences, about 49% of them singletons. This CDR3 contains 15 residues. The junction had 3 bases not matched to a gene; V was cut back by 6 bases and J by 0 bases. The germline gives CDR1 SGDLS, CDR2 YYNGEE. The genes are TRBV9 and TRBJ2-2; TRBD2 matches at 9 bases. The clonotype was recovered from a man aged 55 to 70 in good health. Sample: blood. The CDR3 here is CASTLAGSNTGELFF. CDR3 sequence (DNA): TGTGCCAGCACCCTAGCGGGGTCGAACACCGGGGAGCTGTTTTTT.